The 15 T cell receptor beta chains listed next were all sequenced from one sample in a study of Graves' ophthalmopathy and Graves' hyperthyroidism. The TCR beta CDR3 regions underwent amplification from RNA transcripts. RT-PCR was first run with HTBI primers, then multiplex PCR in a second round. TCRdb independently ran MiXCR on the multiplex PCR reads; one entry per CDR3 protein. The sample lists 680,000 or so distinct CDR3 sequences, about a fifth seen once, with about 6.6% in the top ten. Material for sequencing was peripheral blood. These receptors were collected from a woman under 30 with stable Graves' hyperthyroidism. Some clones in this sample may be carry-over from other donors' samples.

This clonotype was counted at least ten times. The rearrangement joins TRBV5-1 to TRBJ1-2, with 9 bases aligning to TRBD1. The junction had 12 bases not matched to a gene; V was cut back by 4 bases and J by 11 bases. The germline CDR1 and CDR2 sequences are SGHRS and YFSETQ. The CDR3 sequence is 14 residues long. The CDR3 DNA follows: TGCGCCAGCAGCCCTACGGGACAGGGCGTAGGGTACACCTTC. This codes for CASSPTGQGVGYTF.

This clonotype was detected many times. The chain's CDR3 is CASSSSDSGRVSYEQYF. The DNA for the CDR3 is TGTGCCAGCAGTTCCTCGGATAGCGGGAGGGTTTCCTACGAGCAGTACTTC. This sequence joins TRBV28 and TRBJ2-7, with 11 bases aligning to TRBD2. Germline CDR1 reads MDHEN; CDR2 reads SYDVKM. Losses at the gene ends were 4 bases for V and 1 base for J; bases not matched to a gene: 9. The CDR3 is 17 amino acids.

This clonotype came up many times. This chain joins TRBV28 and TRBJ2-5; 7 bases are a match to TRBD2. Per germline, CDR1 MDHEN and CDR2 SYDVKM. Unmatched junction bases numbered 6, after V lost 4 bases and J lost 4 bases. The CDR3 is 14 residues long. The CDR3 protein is CASSSSGKGETQYF. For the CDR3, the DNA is TGTGCCAGCAGTTCCAGCGGGAAGGGAGAGACCCAGTACTTC.

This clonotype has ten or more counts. As DNA, the CDR3 is TGCGCCAGCAGCTTGGAGGGAGCGGGAGGGCCAGAGGAGACCCAGTACTTC. This translates into CASSLEGAGGPEETQYF. The V call is TRBV5-1, the J call TRBJ2-5, with TRBD2 identical over 10 bases. J gave up 5 bases and V 0 bases, and 10 bases lay outside the gene matches. The CDR3 loop spans 17 amino acids. The V gene's germline CDR1 is SGHRS and CDR2 YFSETQ.

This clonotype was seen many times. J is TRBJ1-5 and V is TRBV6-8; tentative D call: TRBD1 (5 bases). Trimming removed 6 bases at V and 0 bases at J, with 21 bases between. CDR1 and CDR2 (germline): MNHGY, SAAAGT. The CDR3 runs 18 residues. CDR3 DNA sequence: TGTGCCAGCAGGTCGACAGTTGGACCAGATTATAGCAATCAGCCCCAGCATTTT. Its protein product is CASRSTVGPDYSNQPQHF.

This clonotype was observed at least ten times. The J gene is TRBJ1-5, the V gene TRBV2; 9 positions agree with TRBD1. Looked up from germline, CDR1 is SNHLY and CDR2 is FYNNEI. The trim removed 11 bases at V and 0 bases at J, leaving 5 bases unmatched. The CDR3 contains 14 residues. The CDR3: CASRDRASNQPQHF. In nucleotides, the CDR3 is TGTGCCTCTCGGGACAGGGCTAGCAATCAGCCCCAGCATTTT. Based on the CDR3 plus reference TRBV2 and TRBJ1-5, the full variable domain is EPEVTQTPSHQVTQMGQEVILRCVPISNHLYFYWYRQILGQKVEFLVSFYNNEISEKSEIFDDQFSVERPDGSNFTLKIRSTKLEDSAMYFCASRDRASNQPQHFGDGTRLSIL.

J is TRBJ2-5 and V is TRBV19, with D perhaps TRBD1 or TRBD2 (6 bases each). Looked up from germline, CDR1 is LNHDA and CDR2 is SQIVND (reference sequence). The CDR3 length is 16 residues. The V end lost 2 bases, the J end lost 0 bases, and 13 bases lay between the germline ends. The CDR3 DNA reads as TGTGCCAGTAGTATATTGGGGGGCGGCGACCAAGAGACCCAGTACTTC. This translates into CASSILGGGDQETQYF.

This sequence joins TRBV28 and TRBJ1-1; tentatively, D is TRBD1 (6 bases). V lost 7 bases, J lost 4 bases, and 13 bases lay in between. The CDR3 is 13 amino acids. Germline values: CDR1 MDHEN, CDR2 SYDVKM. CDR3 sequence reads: CASTLRGRTEAFF. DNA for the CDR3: TGTGCCAGCACACTCAGGGGTCGCACTGAAGCTTTCTTT.

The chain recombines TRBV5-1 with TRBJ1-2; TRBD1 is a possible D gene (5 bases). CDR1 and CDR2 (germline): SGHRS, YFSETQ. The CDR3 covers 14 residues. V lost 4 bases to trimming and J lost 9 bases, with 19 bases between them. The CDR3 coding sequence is TGCGCCAGCAGCATCGCCGGGACGGAGTTTAGCTACACCTTC. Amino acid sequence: CASSIAGTEFSYTF.

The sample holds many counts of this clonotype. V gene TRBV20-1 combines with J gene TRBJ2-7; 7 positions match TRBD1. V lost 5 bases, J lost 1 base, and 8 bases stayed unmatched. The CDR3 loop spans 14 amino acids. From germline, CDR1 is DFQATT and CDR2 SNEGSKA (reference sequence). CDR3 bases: TGCAGTGCTCAAAGACAGGGTTTATCCTACGAGCAGTACTTC. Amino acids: CSAQRQGLSYEQYF.

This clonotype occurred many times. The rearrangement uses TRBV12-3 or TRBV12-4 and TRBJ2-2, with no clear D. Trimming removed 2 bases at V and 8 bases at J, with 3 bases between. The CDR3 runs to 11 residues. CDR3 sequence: CASSLLGELFF. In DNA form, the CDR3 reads TGTGCCAGCAGTTTACTGGGGGAGCTGTTTTTT.

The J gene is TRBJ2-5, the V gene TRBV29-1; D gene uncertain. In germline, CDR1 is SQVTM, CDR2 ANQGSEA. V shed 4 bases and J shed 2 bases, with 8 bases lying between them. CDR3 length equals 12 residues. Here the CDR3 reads CSVAELQETQYF. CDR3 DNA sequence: TGCAGCGTTGCGGAGCTACAAGAGACCCAGTACTTC.

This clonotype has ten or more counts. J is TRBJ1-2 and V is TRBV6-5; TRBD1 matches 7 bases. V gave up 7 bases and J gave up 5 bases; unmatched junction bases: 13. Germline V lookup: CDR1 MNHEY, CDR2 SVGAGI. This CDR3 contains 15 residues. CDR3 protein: CASTGGQKAYYGYTF. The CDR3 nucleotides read TGTGCCAGCACAGGGGGTCAAAAGGCGTATTATGGCTACACCTTC.

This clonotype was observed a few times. CDR3 sequence: CASSLDGVPPYTF. DNA for the CDR3: TGTGCCAGCAGTTTGGATGGAGTACCACCCTACACCTTC. The rearrangement links TRBV12-3 or TRBV12-4 to TRBJ1-2; D gene unclear. Trimming shortened V by 3 bases and J by 10 bases, and 15 bases separated the two germline ends. This CDR3 is built from 13 residues.

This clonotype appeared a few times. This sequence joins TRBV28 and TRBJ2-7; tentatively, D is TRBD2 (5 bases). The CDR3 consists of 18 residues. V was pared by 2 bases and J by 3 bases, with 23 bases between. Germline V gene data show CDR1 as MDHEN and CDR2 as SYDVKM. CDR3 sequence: CASSLPPSRGILRYEQYF. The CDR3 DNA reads TGTGCCAGCAGTTTACCCCCCTCACGGGGTATACTTCGCTACGAGCAGTACTTC.